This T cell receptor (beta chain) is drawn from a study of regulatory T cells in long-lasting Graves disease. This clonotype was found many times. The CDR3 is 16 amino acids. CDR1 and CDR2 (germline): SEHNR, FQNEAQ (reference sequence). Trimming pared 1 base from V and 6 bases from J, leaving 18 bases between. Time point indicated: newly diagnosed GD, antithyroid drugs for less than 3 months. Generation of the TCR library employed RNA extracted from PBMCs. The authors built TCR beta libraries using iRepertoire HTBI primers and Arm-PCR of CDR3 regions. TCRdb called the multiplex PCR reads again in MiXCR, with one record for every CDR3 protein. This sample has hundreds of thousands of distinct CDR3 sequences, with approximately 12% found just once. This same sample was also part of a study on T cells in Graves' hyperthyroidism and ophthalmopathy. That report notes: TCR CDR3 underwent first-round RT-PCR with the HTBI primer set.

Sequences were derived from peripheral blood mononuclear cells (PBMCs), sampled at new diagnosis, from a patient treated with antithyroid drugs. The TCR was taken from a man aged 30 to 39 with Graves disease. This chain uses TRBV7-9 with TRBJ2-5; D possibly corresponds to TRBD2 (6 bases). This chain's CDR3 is CASSLEGPRAGKTQYF. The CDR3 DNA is TGTGCCAGCAGCTTAGAGGGACCCAGGGCGGGGAAGACCCAGTACTTC.